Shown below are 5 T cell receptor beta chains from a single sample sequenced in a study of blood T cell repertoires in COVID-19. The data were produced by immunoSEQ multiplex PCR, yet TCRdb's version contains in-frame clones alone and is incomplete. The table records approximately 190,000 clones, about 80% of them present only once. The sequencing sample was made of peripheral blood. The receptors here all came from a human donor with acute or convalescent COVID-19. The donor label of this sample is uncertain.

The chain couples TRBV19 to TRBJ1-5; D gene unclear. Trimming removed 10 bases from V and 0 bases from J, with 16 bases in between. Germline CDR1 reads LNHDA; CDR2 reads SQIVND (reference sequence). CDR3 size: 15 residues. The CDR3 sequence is CATRRLLNSNQPQHF. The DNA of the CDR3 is TGTGCCACCCGTCGACTGCTTAATAGCAATCAGCCCCAGCATTTT.

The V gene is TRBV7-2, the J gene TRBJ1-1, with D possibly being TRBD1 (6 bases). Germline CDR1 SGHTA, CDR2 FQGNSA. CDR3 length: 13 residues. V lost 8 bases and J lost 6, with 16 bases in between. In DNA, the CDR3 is TGTGCCAGCCTGGGCAGGGGTGGCGCTGAAGCTTTCTTT. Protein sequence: CASLGRGGAEAFF.

CDR3 bases: TGCGCCAGCAGTCAATTGGTCCCAGGCCGCACTGAAGCTTTCTTT. Translating it yields CASSQLVPGRTEAFF. The chain has TRBV23-1 and TRBJ1-1; D remains ambiguous. TRBV23-1 is classed as an ORF, of uncertain function. The CDR3 is made up of 15 amino acids. V gave up 1 base and J gave up 4 bases, with 13 bases separating them.

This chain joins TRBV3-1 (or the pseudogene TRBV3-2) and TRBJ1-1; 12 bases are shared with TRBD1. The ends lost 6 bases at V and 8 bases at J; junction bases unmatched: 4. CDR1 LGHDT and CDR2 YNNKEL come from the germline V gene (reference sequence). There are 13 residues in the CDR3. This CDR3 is CASRGQGATEAFF. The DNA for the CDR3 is TGTGCCAGCAGGGGACAGGGGGCTACCGAAGCTTTCTTT.

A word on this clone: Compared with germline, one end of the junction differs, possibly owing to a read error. CDR3 amino acids: CASSLALNSLYNEQFF. CDR3 nucleotides: TGTGCCAGCAGCCTAGCCCTAAACAGCCTCTACAATGAGCAGTTCTTC. The chain recombines TRBV7-8 with TRBJ2-1; tentatively, D is TRBD2 (5 bases). The CDR3 has 16 residues. Germline V gene sequence: CDR1 SGHVS, CDR2 FQNEAQ.